This T cell receptor beta chain was observed in a study of STAT5B mutations in CD4+ large granular lymphocyte leukemia. This was a survey-level run. In the original workflow: The detection floor for productive clonotype frequency was 2.59 x 10-5. Some clones are missing from TCRdb's copy, which holds only in-frame ones; the method was immunoSEQ multiplex PCR. For V, J and clone size, that table is used; D and trimming come from the DNA. The sample holds 35,000 or so clones; roughly 88% are singletons and the top ten take 0.97%. In the case of this clone: No antigen is known for it.

Germline V lookup: CDR1 WSHSY, CDR2 SAAADI. The CDR3 is 15 residues long. Trimming took 7 bases from V and 0 from J; bases not matched to a gene: 5. Notes on the study in general: Main leukemic clonotypes were patient-specific, but around 25% appeared at low frequency elsewhere. Compared with healthy controls (2/35), patient top clones favored TRBV06 (8/27).

This receptor was obtained from a human donor in good health. The rearrangement joins TRBV10-2 to TRBJ1-2, with 10 nucleotides matching TRBD1. Sequencing was done on a sample of CD4+ T cells from blood buffy coats. In DNA form, the CDR3 reads TGCGCCAGCAACCCAGGACAGGGGGCTAACTATGGCTACACCTTC. This encodes CASNPGQGANYGYTF.